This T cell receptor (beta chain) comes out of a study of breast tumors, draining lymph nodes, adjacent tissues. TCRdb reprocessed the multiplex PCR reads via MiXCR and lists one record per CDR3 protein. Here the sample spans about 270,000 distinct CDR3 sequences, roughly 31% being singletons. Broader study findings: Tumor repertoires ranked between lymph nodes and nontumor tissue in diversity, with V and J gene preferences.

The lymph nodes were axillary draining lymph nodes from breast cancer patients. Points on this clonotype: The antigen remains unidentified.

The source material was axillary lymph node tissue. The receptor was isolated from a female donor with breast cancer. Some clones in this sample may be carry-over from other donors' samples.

CDR3 coding DNA: TGTGCCAGCAGCTTTTCTAACACTGAAGCTTTCTTT. Translation: CASSFSNTEAFF. The J gene is TRBJ1-1, the V gene TRBV11-3; D uncertain. V lost 3 bases and J 2 bases, leaving 4 bases between the germline ends. The CDR3 contains 12 residues. Germline V CDR1 and CDR2: SGHNT, YENEEA.